These 30 T cell receptor beta chains were sequenced from one sample in a study of T cell clonotyping in hematopoietic cell transplantation. Sequencing was performed with immunoSEQ multiplex PCR; in TCRdb, only in-frame clones are kept and a portion is missing. The repertoire holds tens of thousands of clones, with approximately 80% as singletons. The time point: recipient sample about 28 days before transplant, after cytoreduction. The source material was peripheral blood mononuclear cells, sampled before stem cell transplant. These receptors came from a woman in her 30s with chronic myeloid leukemia. Some clones in this sample may be carry-over from other donors' samples.

V usage is TRBV11-2 and J usage is TRBJ1-3; the D is unclear. This CDR3 has 15 residues. The germline V and J ends were trimmed by 5 bases and 2 bases, with 13 bases remaining between them. Germline V lookup: CDR1 SGHAT, CDR2 FQNNGV. This CDR3 reads CASSNDLTPGNTIYF. The CDR3 DNA sequence: TGTGCCAGCAGCAACGATCTGACTCCTGGAAACACCATATATTTT.

V gene TRBV5-1 combines with J gene TRBJ2-3, with 7 bases matching TRBD2. Germline assignment: CDR1 SGHRS and CDR2 YFSETQ. V trimming: 3 bases; J trimming: 2 bases; junction bases outside the gene matches: 6. The CDR3 spans 15 residues. In nucleotides, the CDR3 is TGCGCCAGCAGCTCGCTCGGGGGGACCACAGATACGCAGTATTTT. Its translation is CASSSLGGTTDTQYF.

The chain couples TRBV19 to TRBJ2-1; D may be TRBD1 (5 bases). CDR3 length: 13 amino acids. V was trimmed by 2 bases and J by 6 bases, leaving 8 bases between them. CDR1 is LNHDA and CDR2 is SQIVND in the germline V gene (reference sequence). The CDR3 is CASSIWGGNEQFF. CDR3 DNA sequence: TGTGCCAGTAGTATATGGGGCGGCAATGAGCAGTTCTTC. The full variable domain, its missing parts supplied by reference TRBV19 and TRBJ2-1, is DGGITQSPKYLFRKEGQNVTLSCEQNLNHDAMYWYRQDPGQGLRLIYYSQIVNDFQKGDIAEGYSVSREKKESFPLTVTSAQKNPTAFYLCASSIWGGNEQFFGPGTRLTVL.

This chain joins TRBV28 and TRBJ1-5; D is ambiguous. V was cut by 5 bases and J by 6 bases, with 17 bases left in between. CDR3 length: 15 amino acids. Germline V lookup: CDR1 MDHEN, CDR2 SYDVKM. The CDR3 region is CASSGRVEISQPQHF. The CDR3 nucleotides read TGTGCCAGCAGTGGCCGGGTAGAGATTAGTCAGCCCCAGCATTTT.

The chain uses TRBV6-6 and TRBJ1-1, with no clear D. This CDR3 spans 14 amino acids. Trimming stripped 8 bases from V and 6 bases from J, with 19 bases between. Germline V gives CDR1 MNHNY, CDR2 SVGAGI (reference sequence). The CDR3: CASFVTSLLAEAFF. CDR3 DNA sequence: TGTGCCAGCTTCGTTACCTCTTTGCTGGCTGAAGCTTTCTTT.

This clone has a handful of counts. The chain combines TRBV6-4 with TRBJ1-5, with TRBD1 as a possible D gene (5 bases). With 2 bases removed from V and 0 bases from J, the gap between germline ends came to 5 bases. The germline gives CDR1 MRHNA, CDR2 SNTAGT. This CDR3 is built from 14 residues. CDR3 bases: TGTGCCAGCAGTGACGGGGGTAGCAATCAGCCCCAGCATTTT. Amino acid sequence: CASSDGGSNQPQHF.

The CDR3 loop reads CASSQEAGGLSDTQYF. The CDR3 nucleotides are TGTGCCAGCAGCCAAGAAGCGGGGGGGCTCAGCGATACGCAGTATTTT. This chain joins TRBV4-2 and TRBJ2-3; 10 bases align to TRBD2. The CDR3 loop spans 16 amino acids. Germline lookup yields CDR1 LGHNA and CDR2 YNFKEQ. Trimming removed 0 bases from V and 6 bases from J; junction bases left unmatched: 6.

The chain uses TRBV7-3 and TRBJ2-7, with 9 bases that match TRBD1. Germline trimming cut 5 bases from V and 5 bases from J; bases unmatched to any gene: 4. The CDR3 has 13 amino acids. CDR1 SGHTA and CDR2 FQGTGA come from the germline V gene. The CDR3 coding sequence is TGTGCCAGCAGCCGGGACAGGGCAGACGAGCAGTACTTC. Amino acid sequence: CASSRDRADEQYF.

The J gene is TRBJ1-5, the V gene TRBV5-1, with TRBD1 as a possible D gene (5 bases). This CDR3 has 13 amino acids. V lost 4 bases and J 2 bases, leaving 7 bases between the germline ends. CDR1 SGHRS and CDR2 YFSETQ come from the germline V gene. In DNA, the CDR3 is TGCGCCAGCAGCCCACAGGGCAATCAGCCCCAGCATTTT. Encoded protein: CASSPQGNQPQHF.

The V call is TRBV29-1, the J call TRBJ1-1; D remains unclear. V shed 5 bases and J shed 0 bases, with 7 bases lying between them. Germline V gives CDR1 SQVTM, CDR2 ANQGSEA. The CDR3 runs to 12 residues. CDR3 region: CSVTRVNTEAFF. CDR3 coding DNA: TGCAGCGTTACTCGGGTGAACACTGAAGCTTTCTTT. The full variable domain, completed using reference TRBV29-1 and TRBJ1-1, is SAVISQKPSRDICQRGTSLTIQCQVDSQVTMMFWYRQQPGQSLTLIATANQGSEATYESGFVIDKFPISRPNLTFSTLTVSNMSPEDSSIYLCSVTRVNTEAFFGQGTRLTVV.

V usage is TRBV30 and J usage is TRBJ2-7; D might be TRBD1 (6 bases). With 0 bases removed from V and 4 bases from J, the gap between germline ends came to 16 bases. The germline gives CDR1 GTSNPN, CDR2 SVGIG (reference sequence). The CDR3 contains 15 residues. In DNA, the CDR3 is TGTGCCTGGAGTGTACAGGGAAAAATTGGGTACGAGCAGTACTTC. This translates into CAWSVQGKIGYEQYF.

The rearrangement uses TRBV28 and TRBJ2-7; either TRBD1 or TRBD2 may fit D (6 bases each). Trimming pared 2 bases from V and 3 bases from J, leaving 26 bases between. There are 19 residues in the CDR3. CDR1 is MDHEN and CDR2 is SYDVKM in the germline V gene. This chain's CDR3 is CASSLDLGGAKGAGYEQYF. CDR3 in DNA: TGTGCCAGCAGTTTAGATTTGGGGGGCGCAAAGGGAGCGGGCTACGAGCAGTACTTC.

This sequence joins TRBV5-1 and TRBJ1-2; no clear D. CDR1 is SGHRS, CDR2 YFSETQ, per germline. V lost 0 bases and J lost 4, with 10 bases in between. CDR3 length equals 14 residues. CDR3 in amino acids: CASSLDQTVYGYTF. CDR3 coding DNA: TGCGCCAGCAGCTTGGATCAGACCGTCTATGGCTACACCTTC.

J is TRBJ1-2 and V is TRBV11-2, with D maybe TRBD1 (6 bases). The CDR3 length is 13 residues. Deletions cut 5 bases from V and 5 bases from J, with 12 bases between. CDR1 is SGHAT and CDR2 is FQNNGV in the germline V gene. The CDR3 sequence is CASSPGHQYGYTF. The CDR3 DNA reads TGTGCCAGCAGCCCGGGACACCAATATGGCTACACCTTC. Complete variable domain (other parts from reference TRBV11-2 and TRBJ1-2): EAGVAQSPRYKIIEKRQSVAFWCNPISGHATLYWYQQILGQGPKLLIQFQNNGVVDDSQLPKDRFSAERLKGVDSTLKIQPAKLEDSAVYLCASSPGHQYGYTFGSGTRLTVV.

CDR3 sequence reads: CASSPGQGIEQYF. The CDR3 nucleotides are TGTGCCAGCAGTCCGGGACAGGGAATCGAGCAGTACTTC. The rearrangement links TRBV27 to TRBJ2-7; 9 nucleotides agree with TRBD1. J was trimmed by 6 bases and V by 5 bases; bases with no gene match: 5. The CDR3 is made up of 13 amino acids. Germline CDR1 MNHEY, CDR2 SMNVEV (reference sequence).

The chain recombines TRBV11-2 with TRBJ1-1, with D tentatively TRBD1 (6 bases). V was pared by 0 bases and J by 11 bases, with 16 bases between. The CDR3 totals 14 residues. Looked up from germline, CDR1 is SGHAT and CDR2 is FQNNGV. The CDR3 DNA follows: TGTGCCAGCAGCTTAGATGGGGGGGGCTTCAGCGCTTTCTTT. It yields the protein CASSLDGGGFSAFF.

V usage is TRBV30 and J usage is TRBJ1-2; 8 bases map to TRBD1. The junction had 13 bases not matched to a gene; V was cut back by 2 bases and J by 8 bases. The V gene's germline CDR1 is GTSNPN and CDR2 SVGIG (reference sequence). The CDR3 runs 15 residues. CDR3 loop: CAWSRPDRELGGYTF. In nucleotides, the CDR3 is TGTGCCTGGAGTCGGCCGGACAGGGAATTGGGAGGCTACACCTTC. The full variable domain, its missing parts supplied by reference TRBV30 and TRBJ1-2, is SQTIHQWPATLVQPVGSPLSLECTVEGTSNPNLYWYRQAAGRGLQLLFYSVGIGQISSEVPQNLSASRPQDRQFILSSKKLLLSDSGFYLCAWSRPDRELGGYTFGSGTRLTVV.

The chain employs TRBV30 and TRBJ1-4; D call uncertain. This CDR3 is 16 amino acids long. The V and J ends lost 0 bases and 4 bases respectively, with 15 bases between them. The V gene's germline CDR1 is GTSNPN and CDR2 SVGIG (reference sequence). DNA for the CDR3: TGTGCCTGGAGTGTACGGGTAGCGGGGAGTAATGAAAAACTGTTTTTT. Its translation: CAWSVRVAGSNEKLFF.

Only a few counts were recorded for this clone. V usage is TRBV6-1 and J usage is TRBJ2-7, with D possibly matching TRBD1 (6 bases). Germline V gene lookup returns CDR1 MNHNS and CDR2 SASEGT. CDR3 length equals 13 residues. V lost 0 bases and J 5 bases, leaving 8 bases between the germline ends. CDR3 in DNA: TGTGCCAGCAGTGAAGCGCAGGGGAACGAGCAGTACGTC. It yields the protein CASSEAQGNEQYV.

This rearrangement joins TRBV5-1 to TRBJ2-5; a possible D gene is TRBD2 (5 bases). Trimming took 0 bases from V and 5 from J, leaving 11 bases between them. The CDR3 loop spans 14 amino acids. Germline CDR1 SGHRS, CDR2 YFSETQ. In nucleotides, the CDR3 is TGCGCCAGCAGCTTGGATGTGGGCGGGGAGACCCAGTACTTC. Protein product: CASSLDVGGETQYF.

The rearrangement joins TRBV6-5 to TRBJ2-7; TRBD1 matches 7 bases. Losses at the gene ends were 2 bases for V and 4 bases for J; bases not matched to a gene: 8. Germline V lookup: CDR1 MNHEY, CDR2 SVGAGI. This CDR3 has 15 residues. The CDR3 DNA reads as TGTGCCAGCAGTTACCGGGACAGTGGATCTTACGAGCAGTACTTC. Amino acids: CASSYRDSGSYEQYF.

The genes are TRBV6-1 and TRBJ2-7; a weak D match, TRBD1 (5 bases). This CDR3 is 14 amino acids long. Trimming pared 2 bases from V and 4 bases from J, leaving 12 bases between. Germline V gives CDR1 MNHNS, CDR2 SASEGT. The CDR3 loop reads CASSERGRSYEQYF. In DNA, the CDR3 is TGTGCCAGCAGTGAAAGGGGCAGATCTTACGAGCAGTACTTC.

This clone came up once. The chain employs TRBV5-4 and TRBJ2-1; 9 positions match TRBD1. The V segment lost 4 bases and the J segment 7 bases; nucleotides outside the gene matches: 3. Germline CDR1 and CDR2: SGHNT and YYREEE (reference sequence). The CDR3 contains 13 residues. CDR3 nucleotide sequence: TGTGCCAGCAGCGTAGGACAGGGGAATGAGCAGTTCTTC. This encodes CASSVGQGNEQFF.

V is TRBV19 and J is TRBJ1-4; D gene unclear. Germline CDR1 reads LNHDA; CDR2 reads SQIVND (reference sequence). Trimming took off 4 bases at V and 2 bases at J, with 17 bases between the two ends. CDR3 length equals 17 residues. CDR3 DNA sequence: TGTGCCAGTAGTAGTTTAAGGAGGATCGTTACTAATGAAAAACTGTTTTTT. Its translation is CASSSLRRIVTNEKLFF.

V usage is TRBV11-2 and J usage is TRBJ2-7, with D tentatively TRBD2 (6 bases). V was shortened by 3 bases and J by 6 bases, with 9 bases between the two germline ends. The germline gives CDR1 SGHAT, CDR2 FQNNGV. The CDR3 sequence is 12 residues long. The CDR3 here is CASSFLGGEQYV. For the CDR3, the DNA is TGTGCCAGCAGCTTTTTGGGGGGCGAGCAGTACGTC.

V and J are TRBV2 and TRBJ1-5; 8 bases agree with TRBD1. The germline V gene has CDR1 SNHLY and CDR2 FYNNEI. The CDR3 sequence is 15 residues long. The trim removed 3 bases at V and 5 bases at J, leaving 6 bases unmatched. The CDR3 is CASSDPNRGDQPQHF. Here the CDR3 DNA reads TGTGCCAGCAGTGACCCTAACAGGGGGGATCAGCCCCAGCATTTT. The whole variable domain, remainder taken from reference TRBV2 and TRBJ1-5, is EPEVTQTPSHQVTQMGQEVILRCVPISNHLYFYWYRQILGQKVEFLVSFYNNEISEKSEIFDDQFSVERPDGSNFTLKIRSTKLEDSAMYFCASSDPNRGDQPQHFGDGTRLSIL.

This clone was counted once. The gene calls are TRBV6-1 and TRBJ2-7; D gene unclear. This CDR3 contains 14 residues. V was shortened by 6 bases and J by 7 bases, with 19 bases between the two germline ends. Germline V gives CDR1 MNHNS, CDR2 SASEGT. The CDR3 region is CASSFSTPPWEQYF. The DNA for the CDR3 is TGTGCCAGCAGCTTCTCGACACCACCCTGGGAGCAGTACTTC.

The V gene is TRBV5-4, the J gene TRBJ1-2; D possibly corresponds to TRBD1 (5 bases). CDR1 is SGHNT and CDR2 is YYREEE in the germline V gene (reference sequence). V was cut by 0 bases and J by 4 bases, with 13 bases left in between. The CDR3 has 15 amino acids. In DNA form, the CDR3 reads TGTGCCAGCAGCTTGGGGGGCGGGAATGGCTATGGCTACACCTTC. Its protein product is CASSLGGGNGYGYTF.

This rearrangement joins TRBV30 to TRBJ1-5; D remains ambiguous. The germline gives CDR1 GTSNPN, CDR2 SVGIG (reference sequence). The CDR3 sequence is 13 residues long. V was shortened by 5 bases and J by 6 bases, with 14 bases between the two germline ends. The CDR3 DNA follows: TGTGCCTGGGGCGAGGGTTGGGGTCAGCCCCAGCATTTT. Its protein is CAWGEGWGQPQHF. Complete variable domain (other parts from reference TRBV30 and TRBJ1-5): SQTIHQWPATLVQPVGSPLSLECTVEGTSNPNLYWYRQAAGRGLQLLFYSVGIGQISSEVPQNLSASRPQDRQFILSSKKLLLSDSGFYLCAWGEGWGQPQHFGDGTRLSIL.

This chain uses TRBV9 with TRBJ1-2, with D tentatively TRBD1 (6 bases). The germline CDR1 and CDR2 sequences are SGDLS and YYNGEE. CDR3 length: 15 amino acids. V lost 0 bases and J 5 bases, leaving 14 bases between the germline ends. In DNA, the CDR3 is TGTGCCAGCAGCGTAGGAGGGGGTAGGGGTTATGGCTACACCTTC. Residues: CASSVGGGRGYGYTF.